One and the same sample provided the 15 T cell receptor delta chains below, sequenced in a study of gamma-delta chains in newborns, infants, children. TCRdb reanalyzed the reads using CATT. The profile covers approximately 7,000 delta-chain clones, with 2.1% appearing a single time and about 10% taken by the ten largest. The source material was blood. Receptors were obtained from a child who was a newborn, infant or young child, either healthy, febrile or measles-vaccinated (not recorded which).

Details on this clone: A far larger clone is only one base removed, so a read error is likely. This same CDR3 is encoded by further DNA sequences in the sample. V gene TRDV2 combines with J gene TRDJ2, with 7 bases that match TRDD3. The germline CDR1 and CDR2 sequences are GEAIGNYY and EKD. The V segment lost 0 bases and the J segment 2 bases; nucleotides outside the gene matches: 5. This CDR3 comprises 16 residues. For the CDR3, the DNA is TGTGCCTGTGACACCGTTGGGGGAGCCTTGACAGCACAACTCTTCTTT. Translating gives CACDTVGGALTAQLFF.

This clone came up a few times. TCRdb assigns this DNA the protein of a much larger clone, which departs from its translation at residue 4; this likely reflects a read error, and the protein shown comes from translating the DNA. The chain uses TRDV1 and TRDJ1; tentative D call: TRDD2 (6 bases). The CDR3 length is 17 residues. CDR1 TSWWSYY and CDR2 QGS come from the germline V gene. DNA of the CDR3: TGTGCTCTTTGGGAACCCCTTCCGAGGCGGTACACCGATAAACTCATCTTT. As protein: CALWEPLPRRYTDKLIF.

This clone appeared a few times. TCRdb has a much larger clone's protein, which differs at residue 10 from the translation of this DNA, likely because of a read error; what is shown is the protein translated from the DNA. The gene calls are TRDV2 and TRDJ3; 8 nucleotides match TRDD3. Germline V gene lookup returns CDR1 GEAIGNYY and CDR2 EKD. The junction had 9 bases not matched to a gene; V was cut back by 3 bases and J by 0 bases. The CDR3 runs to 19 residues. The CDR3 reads CACDSANWGVSWDTRQMFF. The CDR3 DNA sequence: TGTGCCTGTGACTCCGCGAACTGGGGGGTCTCCTGGGACACCCGACAGATGTTTTTC.

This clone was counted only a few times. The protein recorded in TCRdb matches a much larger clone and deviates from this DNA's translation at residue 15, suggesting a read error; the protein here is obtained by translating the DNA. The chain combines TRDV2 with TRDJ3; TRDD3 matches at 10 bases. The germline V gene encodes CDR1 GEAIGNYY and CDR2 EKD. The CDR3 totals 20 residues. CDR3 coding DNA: TGTGCCTGTGACACCGTGGGGGATACTCAGAGCTCCTGGGACGCCCGACAGATGTTTTTC. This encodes CACDTVGDTQSSWDARQMFF.

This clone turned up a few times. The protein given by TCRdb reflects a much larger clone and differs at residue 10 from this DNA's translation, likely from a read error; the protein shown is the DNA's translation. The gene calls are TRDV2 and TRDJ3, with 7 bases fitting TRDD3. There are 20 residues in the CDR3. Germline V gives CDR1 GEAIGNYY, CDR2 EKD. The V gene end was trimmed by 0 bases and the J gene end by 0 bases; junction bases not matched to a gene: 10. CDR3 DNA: TGTGCCTGTGACACCGTCGGTACTGGGGAATACTCCTGGGACACCCGACAGATGTTTTTC. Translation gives CACDTVGTGEYSWDTRQMFF.

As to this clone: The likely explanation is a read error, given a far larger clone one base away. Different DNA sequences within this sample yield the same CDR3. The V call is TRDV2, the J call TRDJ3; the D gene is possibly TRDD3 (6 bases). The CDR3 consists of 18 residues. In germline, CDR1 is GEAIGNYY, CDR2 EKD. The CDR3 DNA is TGTGCCTGTGACACCGCGGGGGGAAGTTCCTGGGACACCCGGCAGATGTTTTTC. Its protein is CACDTAGGSSWDTRQMFF.

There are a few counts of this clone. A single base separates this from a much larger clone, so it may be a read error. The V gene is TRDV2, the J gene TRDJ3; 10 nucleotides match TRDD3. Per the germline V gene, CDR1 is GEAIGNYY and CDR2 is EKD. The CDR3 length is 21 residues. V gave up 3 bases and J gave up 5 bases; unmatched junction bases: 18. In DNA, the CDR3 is TGTGCCTGTGACTCACTGGGGGATTACGGGTCTGTAACCCGGGACACCCGACAGATGTTTTTC. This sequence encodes CACDSLGDYGSVTRDTRQMFF.

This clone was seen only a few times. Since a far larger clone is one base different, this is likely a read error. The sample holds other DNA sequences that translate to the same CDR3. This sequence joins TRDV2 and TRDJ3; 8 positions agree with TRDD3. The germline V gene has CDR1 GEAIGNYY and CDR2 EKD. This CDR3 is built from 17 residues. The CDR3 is CACDNTGGSWDTRQMFF. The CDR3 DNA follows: TGTGCCTGTGACAATACTGGGGGCTCCTGGGACACCCGGCAGATGTTTTTC.

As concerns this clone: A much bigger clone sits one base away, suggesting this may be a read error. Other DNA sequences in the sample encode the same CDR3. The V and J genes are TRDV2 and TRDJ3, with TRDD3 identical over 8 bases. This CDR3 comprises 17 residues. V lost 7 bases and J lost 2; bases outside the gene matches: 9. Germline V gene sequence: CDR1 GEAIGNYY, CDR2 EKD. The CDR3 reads CACVLLGAAWDTRQMFF. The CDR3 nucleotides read TGTGCCTGCGTCTTACTGGGGGCCGCCTGGGACACCCGACAGATGTTTTTC.

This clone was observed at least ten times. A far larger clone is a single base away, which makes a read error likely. CDR3 sequence: CACDTAGDTAQLFF. The CDR3 coding sequence is TGTGCCTGTGACACCGCGGGGGATACAGCACAACTCTTCTTT. The V call is TRDV2, the J call TRDJ2; TRDD3 matches at 7 bases. Germline CDR1 reads GEAIGNYY; CDR2 reads EKD. This CDR3 spans 14 amino acids. Germline trimming cut 0 bases from V and 5 bases from J; bases unmatched to any gene: 2.

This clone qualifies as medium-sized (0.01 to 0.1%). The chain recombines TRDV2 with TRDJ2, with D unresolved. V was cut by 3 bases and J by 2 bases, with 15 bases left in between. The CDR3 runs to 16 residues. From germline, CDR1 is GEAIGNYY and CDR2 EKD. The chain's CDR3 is CACDPLGNPLTAQLFF. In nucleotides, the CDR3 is TGTGCCTGTGACCCGTTAGGGAACCCGTTGACAGCACAACTCTTCTTT.

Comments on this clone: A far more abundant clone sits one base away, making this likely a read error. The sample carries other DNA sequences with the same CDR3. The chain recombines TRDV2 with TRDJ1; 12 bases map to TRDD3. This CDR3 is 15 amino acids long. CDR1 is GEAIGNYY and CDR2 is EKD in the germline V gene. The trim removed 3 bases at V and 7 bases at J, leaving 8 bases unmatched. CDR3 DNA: TGTGCCTGTGACTACTGGGGGATACTCAGAACTAAACTCATCTTT. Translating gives CACDYWGILRTKLIF.

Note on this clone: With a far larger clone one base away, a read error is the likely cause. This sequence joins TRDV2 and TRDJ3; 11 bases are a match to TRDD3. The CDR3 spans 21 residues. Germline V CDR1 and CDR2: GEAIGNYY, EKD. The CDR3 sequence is CACDTEYRLGDSSRDTRQMFF. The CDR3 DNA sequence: TGTGCCTGTGACACCGAATATCGACTGGGGGATAGCTCCCGGGACACCCGACAGATGTTTTTC.

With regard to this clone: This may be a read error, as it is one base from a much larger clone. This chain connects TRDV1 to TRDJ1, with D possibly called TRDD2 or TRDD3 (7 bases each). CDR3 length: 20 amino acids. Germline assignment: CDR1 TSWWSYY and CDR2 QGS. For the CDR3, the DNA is TGTGCTCTTGGGGAATATCGTTCCTACGTGGGGGACGCGGGCACCGATAAACACATCTTT. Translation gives CALGEYRSYVGDAGTDKHIF.

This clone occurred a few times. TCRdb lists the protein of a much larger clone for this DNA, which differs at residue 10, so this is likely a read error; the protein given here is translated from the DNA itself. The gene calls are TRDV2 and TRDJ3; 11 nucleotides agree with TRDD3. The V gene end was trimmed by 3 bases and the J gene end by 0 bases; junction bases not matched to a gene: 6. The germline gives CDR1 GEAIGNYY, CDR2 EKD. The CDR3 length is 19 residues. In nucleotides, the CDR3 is TGTGCCTGTGACCCTGTACTGGGGGATATCTCCTGGGACACCCGACAGATGTTTTTC. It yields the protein CACDPVLGDISWDTRQMFF.